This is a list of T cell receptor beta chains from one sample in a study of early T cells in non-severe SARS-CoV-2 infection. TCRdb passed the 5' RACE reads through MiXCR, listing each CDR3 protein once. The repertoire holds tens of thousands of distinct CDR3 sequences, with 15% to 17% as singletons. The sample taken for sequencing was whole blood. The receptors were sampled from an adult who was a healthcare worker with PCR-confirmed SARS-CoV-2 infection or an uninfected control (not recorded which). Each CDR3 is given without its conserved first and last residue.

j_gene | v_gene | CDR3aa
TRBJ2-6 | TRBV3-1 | ASSQDGVPGANVLT
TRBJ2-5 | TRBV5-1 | ASSSTPEGTQY
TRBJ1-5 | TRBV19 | AGTPRGQGSQPQH
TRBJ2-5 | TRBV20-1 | SARFYAMAGGETQY
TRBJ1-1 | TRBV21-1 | ASSKGPDTEAF
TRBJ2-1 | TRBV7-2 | ASSLMAGSGEQF
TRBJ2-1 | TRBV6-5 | ASSYGAGEGGNEQF
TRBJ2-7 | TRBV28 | ASSLGGDYEQY
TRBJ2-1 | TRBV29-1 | SVYKAGMINEQF
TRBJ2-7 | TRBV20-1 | SARDPTGFGYEQY
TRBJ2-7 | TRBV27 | ASSWQGGYEQY
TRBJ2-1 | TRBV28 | ASSQTSGRANEQF
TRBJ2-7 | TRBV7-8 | ASSLTGPEQY
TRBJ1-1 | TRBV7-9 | ASSPRIGGVGTEAF
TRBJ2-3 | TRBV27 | ASSFSINTDTQY